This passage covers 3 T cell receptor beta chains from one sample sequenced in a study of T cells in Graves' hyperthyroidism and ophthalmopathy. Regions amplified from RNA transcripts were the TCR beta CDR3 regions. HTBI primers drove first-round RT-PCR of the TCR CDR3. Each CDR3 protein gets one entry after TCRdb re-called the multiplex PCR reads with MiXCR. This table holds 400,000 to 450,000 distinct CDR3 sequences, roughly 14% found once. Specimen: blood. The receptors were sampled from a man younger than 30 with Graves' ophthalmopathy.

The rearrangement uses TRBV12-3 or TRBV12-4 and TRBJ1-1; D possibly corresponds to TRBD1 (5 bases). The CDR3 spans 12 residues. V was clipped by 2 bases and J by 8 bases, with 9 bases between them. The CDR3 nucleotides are TGTGCCAGCAGTTTAAGGGGAGCAGAAGCTTTCTTT. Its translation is CASSLRGAEAFF.

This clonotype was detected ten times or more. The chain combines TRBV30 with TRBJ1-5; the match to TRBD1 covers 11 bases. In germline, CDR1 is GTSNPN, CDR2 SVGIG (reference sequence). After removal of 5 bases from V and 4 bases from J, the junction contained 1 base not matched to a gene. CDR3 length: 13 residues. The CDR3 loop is CAWGTGGNQPQHF. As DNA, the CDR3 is TGTGCCTGGGGGACAGGGGGTAATCAGCCCCAGCATTTT.

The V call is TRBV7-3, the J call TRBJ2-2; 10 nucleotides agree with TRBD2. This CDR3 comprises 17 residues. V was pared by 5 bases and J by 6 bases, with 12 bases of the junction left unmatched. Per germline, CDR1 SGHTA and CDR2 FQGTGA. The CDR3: CASSLRGLAVPPGELFF. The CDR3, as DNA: TGTGCCAGCAGCCTCCGAGGACTAGCGGTGCCACCCGGGGAGCTGTTTTTT.